This T cell receptor beta chain was sequenced for a study of blood T cell repertoires in COVID-19. About the research overall: Acute and convalescent COVID-19 specimens originated in the United States, Italy and Spain. Nucleic acid was either cDNA or gDNA, and it came from T cells, B-cell-depleted T cells, or PBMCs.

The germline V and J ends were trimmed by 2 bases and 6 bases, with 10 bases remaining between them. This CDR3 comprises 12 residues. Germline V gives CDR1 SQVTM, CDR2 ANQGSEA. In the authors' methods: By means of reference gene primer amplification, nucleated cell counts were estimated. Only in-frame clones appear in the TCRdb table, and some are missing; sequencing was by immunoSEQ multiplex PCR. The V and J calls and clone size are taken from that table; D and trimming were inferred from the DNA. The sample has about 140,000 clones; 82% are singletons. The sequenced material came from peripheral blood. This receptor was taken from a woman of 80 years or more with acute or convalescent COVID-19. V and J are TRBV29-1 and TRBJ1-1; possible D gene TRBD1, 5 bases. Here the CDR3 reads CSVEYGASEAFF. CDR3 in DNA: TGCAGCGTTGAATATGGGGCATCTGAAGCTTTCTTT. Full variable domain (remainder filled in from reference TRBV29-1 and TRBJ1-1): SAVISQKPSRDICQRGTSLTIQCQVDSQVTMMFWYRQQPGQSLTLIATANQGSEATYESGFVIDKFPISRPNLTFSTLTVSNMSPEDSSIYLCSVEYGASEAFFGQGTRLTVV.